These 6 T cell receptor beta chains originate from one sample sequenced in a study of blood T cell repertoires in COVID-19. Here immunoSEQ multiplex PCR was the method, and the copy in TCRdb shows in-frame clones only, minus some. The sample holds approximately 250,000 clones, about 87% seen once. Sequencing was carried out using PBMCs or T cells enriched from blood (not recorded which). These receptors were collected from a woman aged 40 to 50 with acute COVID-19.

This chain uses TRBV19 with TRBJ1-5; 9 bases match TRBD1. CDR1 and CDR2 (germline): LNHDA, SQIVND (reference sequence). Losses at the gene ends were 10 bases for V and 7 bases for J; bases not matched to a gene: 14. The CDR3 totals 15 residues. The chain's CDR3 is CATRDSGTGTQPQHF. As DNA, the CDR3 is TGTGCCACCAGGGACTCCGGGACAGGGACCCAGCCCCAGCATTTT.

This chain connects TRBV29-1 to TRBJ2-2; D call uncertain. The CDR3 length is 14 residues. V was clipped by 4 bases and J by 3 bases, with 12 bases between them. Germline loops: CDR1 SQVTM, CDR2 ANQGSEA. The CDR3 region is CSVAAHRDTGELFF. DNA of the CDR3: TGCAGCGTTGCTGCGCACAGAGACACCGGGGAGCTGTTTTTT.

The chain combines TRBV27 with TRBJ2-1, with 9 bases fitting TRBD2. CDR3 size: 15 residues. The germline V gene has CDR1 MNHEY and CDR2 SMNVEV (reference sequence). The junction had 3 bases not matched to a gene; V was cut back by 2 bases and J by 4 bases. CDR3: CASSLASGIYNEQFF. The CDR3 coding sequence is TGTGCCAGCAGTTTAGCTAGCGGGATTTACAATGAGCAGTTCTTC.

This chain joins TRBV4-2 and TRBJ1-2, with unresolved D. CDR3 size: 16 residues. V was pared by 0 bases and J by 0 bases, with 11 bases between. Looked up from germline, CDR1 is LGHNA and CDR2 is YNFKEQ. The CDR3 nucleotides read TGTGCCAGCAGCCAAGATTGGGGAGGTGCTAACTATGGCTACACCTTC. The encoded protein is CASSQDWGGANYGYTF.

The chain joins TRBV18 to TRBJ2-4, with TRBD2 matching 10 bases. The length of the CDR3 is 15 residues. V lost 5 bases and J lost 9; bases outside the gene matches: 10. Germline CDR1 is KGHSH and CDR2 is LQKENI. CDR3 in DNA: TGTGCCAGCTCAACAGCGGGAGGGCCGTTGGGCATTCAGTACTTC. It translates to CASSTAGGPLGIQYF.

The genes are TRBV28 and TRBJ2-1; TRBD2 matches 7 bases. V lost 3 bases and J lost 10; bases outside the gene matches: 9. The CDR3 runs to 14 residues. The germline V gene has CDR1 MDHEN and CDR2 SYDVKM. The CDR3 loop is CASSFGLAAEEQFF. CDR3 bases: TGTGCCAGCAGTTTCGGTCTAGCGGCGGAAGAGCAGTTCTTC.